The rows below give T cell receptor beta chains drawn from one sample of a study of T-cell reconstitution after alpha-beta-depleted transplantation in children. TCRdb itself ran the PCR reads through MiXCR, one entry per CDR3 protein. Among about 980,000 distinct CDR3 sequences listed, about 29% were seen once. The starting material was PBMCs, mostly from graft donor cells, obtained 360 days after TCRalphabeta/CD19-depleted stem cell transplant. Source of these receptors: a boy younger than two who had a stem cell transplant for SCID, so the T cells may come from the graft donor. CDR3s include the opening cysteine and the closing phenylalanine or tryptophan. The D gene is left open where the match is weak. Some rows mark clone size as missing; the rest say once, few, many or name a class of expanded clone.

cdr3_nt	cdr3_aa	d_call	v_call	clone_size	j_call	cdr3_length
TGTGCCAGCAGCTTACGACCTGGGGAAAAACTGTTTTTT	CASSLRPGEKLFF	.	TRBV7-9	few	TRBJ1-4	13
TGTGCCAGCACCCTCTTACTCCTTCACAGGAAGCCTAACTATGGCTACACCTTC	CASTLLLLHRKPNYGYTF	.	TRBV12-3/TRBV12-4	.	TRBJ1-2	18
TGTGCCAGCAGTTCGAAAGGACTAGCGGGGGGGCTTCTTGAGCAGTTCTTC	CASSSKGLAGGLLEQFF	TRBD2	TRBV12-3/TRBV12-4	.	TRBJ2-1	17
TGTGCCAGCATGACCCAAATGGGGCAGTTCTTC	CASMTQMGQFF	.	TRBV28	.	TRBJ2-1	11
TGTGCCAGCAGTTCCGACAGGGGCTGGGGCTACACCTTC	CASSSDRGWGYTF	TRBD1	TRBV28	.	TRBJ1-2	13
TGTGCCAGCAGCCTGATAGGCGGGTTTCAAGAGACCCAGTACTTC	CASSLIGGFQETQYF	.	TRBV7-2	.	TRBJ2-5	15
TGTGCCAGCAGCCGTCCGAGGTCTGGCAGCAAAAAGAATGAGCAGTTCTTC	CASSRPRSGSKKNEQFF	.	TRBV6-1	.	TRBJ2-1	17
TGCGCCAGCAGCTTATCCGGGACAGAGTACAATGAGCAGTTCTTC	CASSLSGTEYNEQFF	TRBD1	TRBV4-1	.	TRBJ2-1	15
TGTGCCAGTAGTATAGCAGGGCGGATAAATGAAAAACTGTTTTTT	CASSIAGRINEKLFF	.	TRBV19	.	TRBJ1-4	15
TGTGCCAGCAGTTTCGGGACCCCTTCAGAACCCTACAATGAGCAGTTCTTC	CASSFGTPSEPYNEQFF	.	TRBV27	few	TRBJ2-1	17
TGTGCCAGCAGGGATTATATGGGGAACACTGAAGCTTTCTTT	CASRDYMGNTEAFF	.	TRBV12-3/TRBV12-4	few	TRBJ1-1	14
TGCAGCGTTGATTGTTGGGGACAGGGTCAAAATCAGCCCCAGCATTTT	CSVDCWGQGQNQPQHF	TRBD1	TRBV29-1	.	TRBJ1-5	16
TGTGCCAGCAGCTTAGCGGCAGCCTACTATGGCTACACCTTC	CASSLAAAYYGYTF	.	TRBV7-2	.	TRBJ1-2	14
TGCGCCAGCAGCCAAGATGGCGTGAACACTGAAGCTTTCTTT	CASSQDGVNTEAFF	.	TRBV4-3	.	TRBJ1-1	14
TGTGCCAGCAGCCGGAGACTGGACAGGGACACTGAAGCTTTCTTT	CASSRRLDRDTEAFF	TRBD1	TRBV4-2	few	TRBJ1-1	15
TGTGCCACCAGTGATTGGGGCAGCCAAGAGACCCAGTACTTC	CATSDWGSQETQYF	.	TRBV24-1	.	TRBJ2-5	14
TGTGCCACCAGTGTTCCGGGGGGAGCGTACAATGAGCAGTTCTTC	CATSVPGGAYNEQFF	TRBD2	TRBV24-1	few	TRBJ2-1	15
TGTGCCAGCAGCGCGGGGTGGATCAGCCAAGAGACCCAGTACTTC	CASSAGWISQETQYF	.	TRBV9	.	TRBJ2-5	15
TGTGCCAGCAGCTTAAAGCGGGGGGCCTTCTACGAGCAGTACTTC	CASSLKRGAFYEQYF	TRBD2	TRBV7-8	.	TRBJ2-7	15
TGTGCCAGCACCACTCCGGGACAGTATGAAGCTTTCTTT	CASTTPGQYEAFF	TRBD1	TRBV12-3/TRBV12-4	.	TRBJ1-1	13
TGTGCCAGCAGTGGGGGAGGAGGCCCCAATCAGCCCCAGCATTTT	CASSGGGGPNQPQHF	.	TRBV2	few	TRBJ1-5	15
TGTGCCACCAGTGACCCGGACAGGGTTGATAGACCCCAGCATTTT	CATSDPDRVDRPQHF	TRBD1	TRBV24-1	.	TRBJ1-5	15
TGCGCCAGCAGCTTGGGTCGGCGGGGGCCATCCTCCTACAATGAGCAGTTCTTC	CASSLGRRGPSSYNEQFF	.	TRBV5-1	many	TRBJ2-1	18
TGTGCCAGCAGCTCTAGCGGGGGGGCAAGAGAGCAGTACTTC	CASSSSGGAREQYF	TRBD2	TRBV4-2	few	TRBJ2-7	14
TGTGCCTGTACCCTAAGCCGGAACACTGAAGCTTTCTTT	CACTLSRNTEAFF	.	TRBV30	.	TRBJ1-1	13
TGTGCCAGCAGCTTGGTATGGCTCATGAACACTGAAGCTTTCTTT	CASSLVWLMNTEAFF	.	TRBV5-5	few	TRBJ1-1	15
TGTGCCAGCAGTATGGGACAGGGGGCAGCTTTCTTT	CASSMGQGAAFF	TRBD1	TRBV27	.	TRBJ1-1	12
TGTGCCAGCACCTACCGGGACAGGGGCGACGAGCAGTACTTC	CASTYRDRGDEQYF	TRBD1	TRBV28	few	TRBJ2-7	14
TGCGCTACGGGACAGGCCTACGAGCAGTACTTC	CATGQAYEQYF	TRBD1	TRBV6-5	many	TRBJ2-7	11
TGTGCCAGCTCACGGGACACCCTAGAGACCCAGTACTTC	CASSRDTLETQYF	.	TRBV18	.	TRBJ2-5	13
TGTGCCAGCAGCCAAACAGGGATGTATAGCAATCAGCCCCAGCATTTT	CASSQTGMYSNQPQHF	.	TRBV4-2	.	TRBJ1-5	16
TGTGCCAGTAGTATACGAGCTAGCTTAGCTGAGCAGTTCTTC	CASSIRASLAEQFF	.	TRBV19	few	TRBJ2-1	14
TGTGCCAGCAGAAGCAAGCACCTTATCCCCTACAATGAGCAGTTCTTC	CASRSKHLIPYNEQFF	.	TRBV6-1	few	TRBJ2-1	16
TGTGCCAGCAGTGCGGCAGGTTATGGCTACACCTTC	CASSAAGYGYTF	.	TRBV2	.	TRBJ1-2	12
TGTGCCAGCAGTCCGGGACAGACCATTAGGGAGCAGTACTTC	CASSPGQTIREQYF	TRBD1	TRBV12-3/TRBV12-4	.	TRBJ2-7	14
TGTGCCACCAAAAGACATCCCGAGTCGGCTGAAAAACTGTTTTTT	CATKRHPESAEKLFF	.	TRBV27	once	TRBJ1-4	15
TGTGCCAGTAGTATACTCCCTTACAATGAGCAGTTCTTC	CASSILPYNEQFF	.	TRBV19	.	TRBJ2-1	13
TGTGCCACCGGGGGCTCCGGGGAGCTGTTTTTT	CATGGSGELFF	.	TRBV15	.	TRBJ2-2	11
TGTGCCAGTAGTATAGTTTGGGGGACGAGTGGGGCCAACGTCCTGACTTTC	CASSIVWGTSGANVLTF	.	TRBV19	.	TRBJ2-6	17
TGTGCCAGCAGCTTAGCCGGAGATAGCTCCTACGAGCAGTACTTC	CASSLAGDSSYEQYF	.	TRBV7-2	.	TRBJ2-7	15
TGTGCCGGCAGTCAGGGAGTCGAGACCCAGTACTTC	CAGSQGVETQYF	.	TRBV28	.	TRBJ2-5	12
TGCAGTGCTAGAGTTGGGACAGGTCCCGATCAGCCCCAGCATTTT	CSARVGTGPDQPQHF	TRBD1	TRBV20-1	.	TRBJ1-5	15
TGTGCCAGCACCCTTGACAGGGGAAGTAATGAGCAGTTCTTC	CASTLDRGSNEQFF	TRBD1	TRBV25-1	.	TRBJ2-1	14
TGTGCCAGCAGTTACTCAGTTCTATCCCCCACGGGCCACACCTTC	CASSYSVLSPTGHTF	.	TRBV6-5	.	TRBJ1-2	15
TGTGCCAGCAGTTTAGGACTTGCGTCCGGCACCGGGGAGCTGTTTTTT	CASSLGLASGTGELFF	.	TRBV12-3/TRBV12-4	few	TRBJ2-2	16
TGTGCCAGCAGTTTTTACTCACCCCTCCACTTT	CASSFYSPLHF	.	TRBV12-3/TRBV12-4	.	TRBJ1-6	11
TGCAGTGCTACCACACAGGGGGGCTGCAATGAGCAGTTCTTC	CSATTQGGCNEQFF	TRBD1	TRBV20-1	.	TRBJ2-1	14
TGTGCCAGCAGTTTTCCCGGGGGGGCCTTAAATGAGCAGTTCTTC	CASSFPGGALNEQFF	TRBD2	TRBV12-3/TRBV12-4	.	TRBJ2-1	15
TGCAGCGTTGGGAGGGGGGGGGCAGGTGAGCAGTTCTTC	CSVGRGGAGEQFF	.	TRBV29-1	.	TRBJ2-1	13
TGCGCCAGCAGCTTGTACTCCTACGCTCTGGATACGCAGTATTTT	CASSLYSYALDTQYF	.	TRBV5-1	.	TRBJ2-3	15
TGTGCCAGCAGCTTATGGAAGTTTGCGGGGGGGCCAGGGGATACGCAGTATTTT	CASSLWKFAGGPGDTQYF	TRBD2	TRBV11-1	.	TRBJ2-3	18
TGTGCCAGCAGCCACGACAGACTTTACGAGCAGTACTTC	CASSHDRLYEQYF	.	TRBV7-9	.	TRBJ2-7	13
TGTGCCAGCAGTGCCCACGGGACAGATACGCAGTATTTT	CASSAHGTDTQYF	.	TRBV12-3/TRBV12-4	.	TRBJ2-3	13
TGTGCCAGCAGCGTCAACGGGCATTACCAAGAGACCCAGTACTTC	CASSVNGHYQETQYF	.	TRBV11-1	.	TRBJ2-5	15
TGTGCCAGCAGCCGGGGCCTAAGCTCTGGGGCCAACGTCCTGACTTTC	CASSRGLSSGANVLTF	.	TRBV2	.	TRBJ2-6	16
TGTGCCAGCAGCCAAGAAACTAGGGGCACAGATACGCAGTATTTT	CASSQETRGTDTQYF	.	TRBV4-2	few	TRBJ2-3	15
TGTGCCAGCAGCTTATCACGACTAGCGACTTTAACAGATACGCAGTATTTT	CASSLSRLATLTDTQYF	TRBD2	TRBV7-9	few	TRBJ2-3	17
TGTGCCAGCAGCCAATCACAGGGAGCGACAGATACGCAGTATTTT	CASSQSQGATDTQYF	.	TRBV3-1	.	TRBJ2-3	15
TGCGCCAGTACCAAGTTATCGGGGAAAAATGAAAAACTGTTTTTT	CASTKLSGKNEKLFF	.	TRBV5-1	few	TRBJ1-4	15
TGTGCCAGCAGCGTAGAGTTTGGGGCACCCCTCCACTTT	CASSVEFGAPLHF	.	TRBV9	few	TRBJ1-6	13